This T cell receptor beta chain was captured by sequencing in a study of T-cell memory formation after mild COVID-19. Study-wide context: TCR clusters showed largely donor specificity. Regarding the study as a whole: Second-wave clones that peaked on day 37 lacked confirmed SARS-CoV-2 specificity. Most CD4+ clones that shrank were in CM and EM, while CD8+ ones turned up in EMRA.

The authors produced TCR alpha and TCR beta cDNA libraries with sample barcodes and UMIs by 5'RACE using constant-segment primers. Each CDR3 protein is one row after TCRdb ran MiXCR on the 5' RACE reads. This sample carries 190,000 or so distinct CDR3 sequences, around 27% of them seen once, and the ten largest clones take approximately 10%. As to this clonotype: What it recognizes is unknown.

V was pared by 5 bases and J by 5 bases, with 14 bases of the junction left unmatched. From germline, CDR1 is LNHDA and CDR2 SQIVND (reference sequence). CDR3 length: 17 residues. The clonotype comes from an adult woman who had mild COVID-19 (a few samples of this study predate the infection). Cell type and time point are not known. This chain joins TRBV19 and TRBJ2-7; TRBD2 agrees at 11 bases. Sequencing input: PBMCs or a T cell subset sorted from them (not recorded which). The CDR3: CASSLTLLAGGRHEQYF. CDR3 bases: TGTGCCAGTAGTCTCACCCTTCTAGCGGGAGGCCGCCACGAGCAGTACTTC. Together with reference TRBV19 and TRBJ2-7, the CDR3 gives the full variable domain: DGGITQSPKYLFRKEGQNVTLSCEQNLNHDAMYWYRQDPGQGLRLIYYSQIVNDFQKGDIAEGYSVSREKKESFPLTVTSAQKNPTAFYLCASSLTLLAGGRHEQYFGPGTRLTVT.